This note documents a single T cell receptor beta chain sequence. Its antigen is undetermined. A J-beta primer mix and a sample-barcoded 5' primer were used in a second PCR of roughly 6 to 11 cycles. TCRdb reprocessed the 5' RACE reads via MiXCR and lists one record per CDR3 protein. Of 850,000 to 1,100,000 distinct CDR3 sequences in the sample, roughly two fifths were seen once. The germline CDR1 and CDR2 sequences are SEHNR and FQNEAQ (reference sequence). There are 16 residues in the CDR3. V lost 3 bases to trimming and J lost 4 bases, with 13 bases between them. The data belong to a study of blood T cells in healthy people across ages. Overall study results and limits: The study found more naive CD4+ cells and higher diversity in long-lived than aged donors. Calculation of diversity from one million T cells yielded estimates considered to be underestimates.

Drawing of peripheral blood yielded roughly 9.8 milliliters from each donor. The chain recombines TRBV7-9 with TRBJ2-6, with D tentatively TRBD1 (5 bases). The clonotype originates from a man aged 18 to 29 in good health. Sequenced: blood. CDR3: CASSFTGLVGANVLTF. CDR3 DNA: TGTGCCAGCAGCTTTACAGGATTGGTGGGGGCCAACGTCCTGACTTTC.